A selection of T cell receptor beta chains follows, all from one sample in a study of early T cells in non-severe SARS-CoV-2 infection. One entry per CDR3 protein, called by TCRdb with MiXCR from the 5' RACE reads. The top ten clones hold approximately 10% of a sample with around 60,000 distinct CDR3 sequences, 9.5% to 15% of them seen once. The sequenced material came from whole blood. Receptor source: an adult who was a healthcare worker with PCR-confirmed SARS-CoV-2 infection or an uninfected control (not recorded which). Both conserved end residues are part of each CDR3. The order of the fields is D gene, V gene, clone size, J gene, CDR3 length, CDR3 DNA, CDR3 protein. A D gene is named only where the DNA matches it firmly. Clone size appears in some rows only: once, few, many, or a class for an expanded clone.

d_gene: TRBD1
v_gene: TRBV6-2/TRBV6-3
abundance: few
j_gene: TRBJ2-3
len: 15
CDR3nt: TGTGCCAGCAGTTCCGCGGGACAGGGGGGAGATACGCAGTATTTT
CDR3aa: CASSSAGQGGDTQYF

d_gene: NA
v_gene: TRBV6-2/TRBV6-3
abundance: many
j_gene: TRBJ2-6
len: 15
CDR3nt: TGTGCCAGCAGTTACGGGGGCTCTGGGGCCAACGTCCTGACTTTC
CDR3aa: CASSYGGSGANVLTF

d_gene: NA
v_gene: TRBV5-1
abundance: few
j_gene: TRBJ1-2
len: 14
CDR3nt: TGCGCCAGCAGCTTGGGGGGAAAAGCTCTTGGCTACACCTTC
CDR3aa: CASSLGGKALGYTF

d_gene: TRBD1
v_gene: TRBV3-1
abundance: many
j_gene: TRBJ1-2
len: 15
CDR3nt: TGTGCCAGCAGCCCAGACCGAGACAGGGGATATGGCTACACCTTC
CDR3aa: CASSPDRDRGYGYTF

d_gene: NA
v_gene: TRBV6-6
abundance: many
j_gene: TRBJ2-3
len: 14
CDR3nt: TGTGCCAGCACCGGATGGTGGGGCACAGATACGCAGTATTTT
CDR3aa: CASTGWWGTDTQYF

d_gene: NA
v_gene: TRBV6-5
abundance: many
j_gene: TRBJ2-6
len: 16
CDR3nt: TGTGCCAGCAGCTTACTCGCCCGCTCTGGGGCCAACGTCCTGACTTTC
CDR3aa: CASSLLARSGANVLTF

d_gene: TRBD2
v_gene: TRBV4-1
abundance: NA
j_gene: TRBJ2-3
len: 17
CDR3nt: TGCGCCAGCAGCGCACGACTAGCGGGAGGTGTCGCAGATACGCAGTATTTT
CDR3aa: CASSARLAGGVADTQYF

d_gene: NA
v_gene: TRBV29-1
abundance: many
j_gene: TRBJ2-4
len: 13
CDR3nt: TGCAGCGTTGTACGTCAGGGGCTCGACATTCAGTACTTC
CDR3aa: CSVVRQGLDIQYF

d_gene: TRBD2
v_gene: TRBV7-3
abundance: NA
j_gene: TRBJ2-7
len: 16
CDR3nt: TGTGCCAGCAGCTTTACCGGGACTAGCGGGAGCTACGAGCAGTACTTC
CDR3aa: CASSFTGTSGSYEQYF

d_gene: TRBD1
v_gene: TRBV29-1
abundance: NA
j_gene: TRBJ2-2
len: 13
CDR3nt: TGCAGCGCAAACCGGGACAGGGCCGGGGAGCTGTTTTTT
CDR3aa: CSANRDRAGELFF

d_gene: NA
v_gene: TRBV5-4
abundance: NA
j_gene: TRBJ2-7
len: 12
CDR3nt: TGTGCCAGCAGCTTGTCGGGGATCGAGCAGTACTTC
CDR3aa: CASSLSGIEQYF

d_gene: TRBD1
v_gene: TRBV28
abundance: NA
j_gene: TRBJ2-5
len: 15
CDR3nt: TGTGCCAGCAGTTTAGTGGGGACAGCAAAAGAGACCCAGTACTTC
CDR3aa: CASSLVGTAKETQYF

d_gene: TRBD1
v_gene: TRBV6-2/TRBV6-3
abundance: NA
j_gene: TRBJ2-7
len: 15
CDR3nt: TGTGCCAGCAGTTACTCACGGACAGGGAGGCACGAGCAGTACTTC
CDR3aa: CASSYSRTGRHEQYF

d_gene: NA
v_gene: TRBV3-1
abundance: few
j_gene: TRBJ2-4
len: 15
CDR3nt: TGTGCCAGCAGCCAGGAGACTTGGGGCAAAAACATTCAGTACTTC
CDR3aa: CASSQETWGKNIQYF

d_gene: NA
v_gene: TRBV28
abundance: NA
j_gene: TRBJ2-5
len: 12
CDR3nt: TGTGCCAGTTTCAGGGTGGGCGAGACCCAGTACTTC
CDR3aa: CASFRVGETQYF

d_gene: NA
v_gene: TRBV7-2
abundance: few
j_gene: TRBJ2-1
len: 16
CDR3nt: TGTGCCAGCAGCTTAGGAGGACTTAAAGCAAGGGATGAGCAGTTCTTC
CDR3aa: CASSLGGLKARDEQFF

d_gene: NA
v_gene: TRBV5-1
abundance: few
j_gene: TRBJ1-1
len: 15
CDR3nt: TGCGCCAGCAGCTTGGAGCCGAGAGAGAGGACTGAAGCTTTCTTT
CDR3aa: CASSLEPRERTEAFF

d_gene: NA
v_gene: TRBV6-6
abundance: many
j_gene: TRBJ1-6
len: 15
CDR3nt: TGTGCCAGCATTTACACTAGCTCCTATAATTCACCCCTCCACTTT
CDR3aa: CASIYTSSYNSPLHF

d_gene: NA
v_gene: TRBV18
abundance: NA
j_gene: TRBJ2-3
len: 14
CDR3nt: TGTGCCAGCTCACCACGGGGGGGCCTTTATACGCAGTATTTT
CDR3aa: CASSPRGGLYTQYF

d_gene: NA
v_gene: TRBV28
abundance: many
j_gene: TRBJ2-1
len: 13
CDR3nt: TGTGCCAGCAGCAAAGGGCGGTACAATGAGCAGTTCTTC
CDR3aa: CASSKGRYNEQFF

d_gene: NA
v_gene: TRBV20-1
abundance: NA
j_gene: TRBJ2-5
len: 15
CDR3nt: TGCAGTGCCGGGATTAGTAACAGGGCCCCCGAGACCCAGTACTTC
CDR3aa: CSAGISNRAPETQYF

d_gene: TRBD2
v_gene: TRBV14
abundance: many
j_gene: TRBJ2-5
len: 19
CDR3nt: TGTGCCAGCAGCCAAGCCCGGTTTGAGACTAGCGGGAGGAAGGAGACCCAGTACTTC
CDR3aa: CASSQARFETSGRKETQYF

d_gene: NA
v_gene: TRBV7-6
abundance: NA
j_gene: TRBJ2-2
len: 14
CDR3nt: TGTGCCAGCAGACTCAGAATAGGGGCCGGGGAGCTGTTTTTT
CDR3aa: CASRLRIGAGELFF

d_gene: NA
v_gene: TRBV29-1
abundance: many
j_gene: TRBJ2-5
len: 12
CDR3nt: TGCAGCGTTTCTTCCTACCAAGAGACCCAGTACTTC
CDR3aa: CSVSSYQETQYF

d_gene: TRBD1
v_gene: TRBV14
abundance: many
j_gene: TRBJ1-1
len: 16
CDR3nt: TGTGCCAGCAGCAATATCCCGGGACAGGGGACCACTGAAGCTTTCTTT
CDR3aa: CASSNIPGQGTTEAFF

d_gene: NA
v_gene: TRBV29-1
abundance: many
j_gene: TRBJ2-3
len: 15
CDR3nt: TGCAGCGTTGAAGAGAGGCACCGCCCCGGAGATACGCAGTATTTT
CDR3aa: CSVEERHRPGDTQYF

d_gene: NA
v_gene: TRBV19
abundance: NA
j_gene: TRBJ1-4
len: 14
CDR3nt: TGTGCCAGTAGCGGGGGCAGGACTAATGAAAAACTGTTTTTT
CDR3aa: CASSGGRTNEKLFF

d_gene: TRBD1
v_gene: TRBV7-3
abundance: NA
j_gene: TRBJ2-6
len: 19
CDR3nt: TGTGCCAGCAGCTTAGGAGCCGGGACAGAGAGCTCTGGGGCCAACGTCCTGACTTTC
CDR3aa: CASSLGAGTESSGANVLTF

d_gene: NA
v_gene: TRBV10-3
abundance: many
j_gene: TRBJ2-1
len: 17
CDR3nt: TGTGCCATCAGTGAGCCCGGTAGCGACAGCTCCTACAATGAGCAGTTCTTC
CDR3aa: CAISEPGSDSSYNEQFF

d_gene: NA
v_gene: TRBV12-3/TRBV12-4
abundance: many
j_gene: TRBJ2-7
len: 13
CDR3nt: TGTGCCAGCACTCCGACTACCCCCGGCGAGCAGTACTTC
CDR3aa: CASTPTTPGEQYF

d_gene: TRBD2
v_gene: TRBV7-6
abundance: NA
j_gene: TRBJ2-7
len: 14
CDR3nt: TGTGCCAGCAGCTTAACTAGCGGAGCCTACGAGCAGTACTTC
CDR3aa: CASSLTSGAYEQYF

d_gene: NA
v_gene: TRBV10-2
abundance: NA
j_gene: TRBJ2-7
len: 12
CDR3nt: TGCGCCAGCAGTGGGCCCCCCAACGAGCAGTACTTC
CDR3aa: CASSGPPNEQYF

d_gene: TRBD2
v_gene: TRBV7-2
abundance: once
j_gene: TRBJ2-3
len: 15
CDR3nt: TGTGCCAGCCTATTGAGCGGGGGGAGCACAGATACGCAGTATTTT
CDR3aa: CASLLSGGSTDTQYF

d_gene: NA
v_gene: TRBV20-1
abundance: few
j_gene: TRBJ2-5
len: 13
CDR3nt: TGCAGTGCTAGGAAAGGGCTGGGAGAGACCCAGTACTTC
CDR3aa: CSARKGLGETQYF

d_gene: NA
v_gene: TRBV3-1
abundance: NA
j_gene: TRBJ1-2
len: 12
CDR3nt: TGTGCCAGCAGCCTCAGCAGGATACGCTACACCTTC
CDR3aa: CASSLSRIRYTF

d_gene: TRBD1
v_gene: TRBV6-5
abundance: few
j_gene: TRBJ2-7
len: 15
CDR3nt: TGTGCCAGCAGTTATAGAGGACAGGGCACCTACGAGCAGTACTTC
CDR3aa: CASSYRGQGTYEQYF

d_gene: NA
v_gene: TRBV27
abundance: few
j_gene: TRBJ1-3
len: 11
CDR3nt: TGTGCCAGTCGTGGGGGAAACACCATATATTTT
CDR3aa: CASRGGNTIYF

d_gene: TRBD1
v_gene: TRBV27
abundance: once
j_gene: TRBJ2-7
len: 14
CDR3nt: TGTGCCAGCCACGCCGCGACAGGGTACTACGAGCAGTACTTC
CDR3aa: CASHAATGYYEQYF

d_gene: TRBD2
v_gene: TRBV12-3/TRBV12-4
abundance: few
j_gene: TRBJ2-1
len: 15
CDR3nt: TGTGCCAGCAGTTTAATCTCTCCGGGAGGAGATGAGCAGTTCTTC
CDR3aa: CASSLISPGGDEQFF

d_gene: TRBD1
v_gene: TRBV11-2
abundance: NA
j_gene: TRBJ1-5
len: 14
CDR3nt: TGTGCCAGCAGCCCCGGGACAGGGAGTTTGCCCCAGCATTTT
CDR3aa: CASSPGTGSLPQHF